The entry that follows covers one T cell receptor (beta chain) sequence. The participants were between roughly 18 and 100 years old and came from 24 US areas. Which cohort a participant joined came from the clinical history participants gave. Among Cohort 3 donors, those recovered had two negative PCRs, clearance, or symptom resolution. Libraries were prepared by immunoSEQ multiplex PCR; TCRdb keeps only in-frame clonotypes and omits some of them. The sample includes roughly 300,000 clones, 85% to 90% seen only once; the top ten take about 4.1%. This record belongs to a study of blood T cell repertoires in COVID-19. Looking at the study overall: Sample material is recorded as cDNA or gDNA derived from T cells, B-cell-depleted T cells, or PBMCs.

CDR1 and CDR2 (germline): KGHSH, LQKENI. Trimming removed 6 bases at V and 2 bases at J, with 12 bases between. The length of the CDR3 is 14 residues. This receptor was identified in a man aged 30 to 39 who had recovered from COVID-19. What was sequenced was PBMCs or T cells enriched from blood (not recorded which). V usage is TRBV18 and J usage is TRBJ2-3, with D maybe TRBD2 (5 bases). CDR3 amino acids: CASSQSGYTDTQYF. CDR3 in DNA: TGTGCCAGCTCCCAAAGCGGATACACAGATACGCAGTATTTT.